The following is a T cell receptor (beta chain) sequence with its context. Its antigen remains unknown. V lost 5 bases to trimming and J lost 7 bases, with 18 bases between them. This CDR3 is 15 amino acids long. CDR1 and CDR2 from the germline V gene are MNHEY and SMNVEV (reference sequence). The assay that was used to sequence DNA from cultured CD4+ T cells was the Oncomine TCR Beta short-read assay. TCRdb called the PCR reads again in MiXCR, with one record for every CDR3 protein. This table has 9,000 to 13,000 distinct CDR3 sequences, about 27% appearing once. Treatment specified: 10-day PBMC culture with coronavirus spike peptide pools or control peptides (ViraFEST assay). Peptide pool stimulation in ViraFEST expanded antigen-specific T cells, whose TCRs were then sequenced. Per well, some 2 million PBMCs were cultured in the presence of roughly 10 IU/ml IL-2 and 9.5 to 10 ug/ml peptide pools.

This sample is drawn from a study of vaccination and CD4 T cells after COVID-19. The sequence derives from a human donor who received a COVID-19 vaccine. The chain joins TRBV27 to TRBJ1-5; D might be TRBD1 (6 bases). Sequencing used CD4+ T cells from blood, cultured in vitro, obtained before SARS-CoV-2 vaccination. In nucleotides, the CDR3 is TGTGCCAGCAGTCCCCTCTGGACAGAAAACCAGCCCCAGCATTTT. Translation: CASSPLWTENQPQHF.